These 4 T cell receptor beta chains came from one sample sequenced in a study of T cells in Graves' hyperthyroidism and ophthalmopathy. Amplified regions were TCR beta CDR3 sequences from RNA transcripts. During a first-round RT-PCR of the TCR CDR3, the HTBI primer set was used. TCRdb re-called the multiplex PCR reads with MiXCR, one entry per CDR3 protein. This table holds approximately 500,000 distinct CDR3 sequences, 46% found once. The sequenced sample consisted of peripheral blood or thyroid tissue (not recorded which). These receptor sequences come from a woman between 18 and 29 years old with Graves' hyperthyroidism.

Notes on this clonotype: This may be a read error: a much more frequent sequence differs by one nucleotide. Given the absence of the conserved phenylalanine or tryptophan at the CDR3 end, a read error is likely. The chain uses TRBV29-1 and TRBJ1-3, with a possible D match to TRBD1 (5 bases). The CDR3 extends over 12 amino acids. Germline loops: CDR1 SQVTM, CDR2 ANQGSEA. The V end was cut by 7 bases, the J end by 11 bases, with 18 bases between. The CDR3 region has the DNA TGCAGCGGCGGGGACTCCCAGAGTCCCATATATTCT. This codes for CSGGDSQSPIYS.

This chain joins TRBV7-6 and TRBJ2-1; unclear D gene. V was cut by 2 bases and J by 6 bases, with 14 bases left in between. CDR1 and CDR2 (germline): SGHVS, FNYEAQ. There are 15 residues in the CDR3. The CDR3: CASSLPRSGGNEQFF. The CDR3 DNA follows: TGTGCCAGCAGCTTACCTAGATCGGGTGGCAATGAGCAGTTCTTC.

This clonotype was detected many times. V usage is TRBV7-9 and J usage is TRBJ2-7; TRBD2 might be the D (5 bases). The CDR3 loop spans 15 amino acids. CDR1 is SEHNR and CDR2 is FQNEAQ in the germline V gene (reference sequence). The germline V and J ends were trimmed by 5 bases and 5 bases, with 19 bases remaining between them. The CDR3 loop reads CASSPVIAPGNEQYF. CDR3 bases: TGTGCCAGCAGCCCAGTGATAGCGCCTGGGAACGAGCAGTACTTC.

Many counts were recorded for this clonotype. The chain employs TRBV5-6 and TRBJ1-4, with D perhaps matching TRBD1 (6 bases). This CDR3 spans 15 amino acids. Germline V gives CDR1 SGHDT, CDR2 YYEEEE. Trimming took off 2 bases at V and 6 bases at J, with 14 bases between the two ends. The chain's CDR3 is CASSLQGGYDEKLFF. CDR3 nucleotide sequence: TGTGCCAGCAGCTTACAGGGCGGCTACGATGAAAAACTGTTTTTT.